A selection of T cell receptor beta chains follows, all from one sample in a study of early T cells in non-severe SARS-CoV-2 infection. TCRdb fed the 5' RACE reads into MiXCR, producing one record per CDR3 protein. This sample has roughly 80,000 distinct CDR3 sequences; about 14% occur once, and the top ten carry roughly 3%. Material for sequencing was whole blood. These receptors were taken from an adult who was a healthcare worker with PCR-confirmed SARS-CoV-2 infection or an uninfected control (not recorded which). Both conserved end residues are part of each CDR3. Fields, in order: V gene, D gene, CDR3 protein. The D gene is left open where the match is weak.

>TRBV5-1|TRBD1
CASSRIQGFAYEQYF
>TRBV2|-
CASSSGLIGKLFF
>TRBV24-1|TRBD2
CATSVAIGTSGSSTGELFF
>TRBV27|-
CASSLFGTMQETQYF
>TRBV7-9|-
CASSVEKVLTF
>TRBV19|TRBD2
CASSIDLAGRYNEQFF
>TRBV5-1|-
CASSLEETQYF
>TRBV6-2/TRBV6-3|-
CASSSPGGRKDTQYF
>TRBV11-2|-
CASSHRFNEQFF
>TRBV7-2|-
CASSLDVGSRNEQFF
>TRBV27|-
CASSLNLIVTVRQESSGQETQYF
>TRBV14|-
CASSNQWNTEAFF
>TRBV29-1|TRBD2
CSVEQTSGSRSEQYF
>TRBV10-1|-
CATGQTNTGELFF
>TRBV11-2|TRBD1
CASSLGQGAYQPQHF
>TRBV12-3/TRBV12-4|TRBD2
CASSLGAWGLAGPTSSYEQYF
>TRBV4-1|-
CASSRLGTWNQPQHF
>TRBV5-6|-
CASSRTGHLGTGELFF
>TRBV9|-
CASSTRGGTDTQYF
>TRBV4-1|-
CASSQPLDTQYF
>TRBV12-3/TRBV12-4|-
CASSTSETQYF
>TRBV30|TRBD1
CAWSTGTGHYGYTF
>TRBV10-1|TRBD2
CASSSGGTWQQFF
>TRBV3-1|-
CASSQYSEQYF
>TRBV12-3/TRBV12-4|-
CASSNGPGRTQYF
>TRBV6-6|-
CASSYRVYEQYF